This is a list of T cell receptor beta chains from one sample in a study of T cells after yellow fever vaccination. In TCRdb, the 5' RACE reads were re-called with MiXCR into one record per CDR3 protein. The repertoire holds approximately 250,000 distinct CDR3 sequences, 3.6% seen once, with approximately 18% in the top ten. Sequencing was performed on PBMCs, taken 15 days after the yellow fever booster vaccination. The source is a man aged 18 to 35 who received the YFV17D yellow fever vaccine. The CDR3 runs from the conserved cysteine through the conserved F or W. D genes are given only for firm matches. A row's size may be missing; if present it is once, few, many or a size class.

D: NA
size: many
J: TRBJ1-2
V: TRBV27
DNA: TGTGCCAGCGGGGTTCGGATGTTCTATGGCTACACCTTC
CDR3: CASGVRMFYGYTF

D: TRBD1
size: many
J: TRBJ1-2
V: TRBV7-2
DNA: TGTGCCAGCAGCTTAGATTCGACAGGGATCGGCTATGGCTACACCTTC
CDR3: CASSLDSTGIGYGYTF

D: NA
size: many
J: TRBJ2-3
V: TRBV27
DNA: TGTGCCAGCAGTTTAAGCCCCCACACAGATACGCAGTATTTT
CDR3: CASSLSPHTDTQYF

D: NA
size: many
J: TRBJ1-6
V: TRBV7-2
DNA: TGTGCCAGCAGCTTAGCAGGGGCCGGCTCCTATAATTCACCCCTCCACTTT
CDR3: CASSLAGAGSYNSPLHF

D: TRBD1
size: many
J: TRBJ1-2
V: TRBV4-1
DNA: TGCGCCAGCAGCCAAGAGGCGGGGTGGGACAGGGAGAACTATGGCTACACCTTC
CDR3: CASSQEAGWDRENYGYTF

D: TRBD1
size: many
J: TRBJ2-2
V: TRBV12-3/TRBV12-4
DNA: TGTGCCAGCAGCCCCAGACAGGGGGAGGCCGGGGAGCTGTTTTTT
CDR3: CASSPRQGEAGELFF

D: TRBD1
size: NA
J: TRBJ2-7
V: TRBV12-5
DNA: TGTGCTAGTGGTTTCAACAGGGGAGCCTCCGAGCAGTACTTC
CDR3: CASGFNRGASEQYF

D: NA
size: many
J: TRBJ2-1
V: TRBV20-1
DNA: TGCAGTGCTAGACAGGGAGGCAATGAGCAGTTCTTC
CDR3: CSARQGGNEQFF

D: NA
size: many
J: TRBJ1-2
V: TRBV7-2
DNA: TGTGCCAGCAGCTTACTCCCAAGGACCTTAGCTAACTATGGCTACACCTTC
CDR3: CASSLLPRTLANYGYTF

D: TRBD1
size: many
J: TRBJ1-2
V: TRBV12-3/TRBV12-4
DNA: TGTGCCAGCAGTCCGGGACAGGGGGCGCTTAGTGGCTACACCTTC
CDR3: CASSPGQGALSGYTF

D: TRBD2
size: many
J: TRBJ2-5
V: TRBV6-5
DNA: TGTGCCAGCAGTTACTCGGGGGTAGCGGGGTTCCCAGAGACCCAGTACTTC
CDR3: CASSYSGVAGFPETQYF

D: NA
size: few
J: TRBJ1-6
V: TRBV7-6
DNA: TGTGCCAGCAGCTTAGAGCCGAGCCAATGGTCCTATAATTCACCCCTCCACTTT
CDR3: CASSLEPSQWSYNSPLHF

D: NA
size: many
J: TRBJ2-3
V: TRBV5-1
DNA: TGCGCCAGCAGCTTGGCACAGAAACATGATACGCAGTATTTT
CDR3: CASSLAQKHDTQYF

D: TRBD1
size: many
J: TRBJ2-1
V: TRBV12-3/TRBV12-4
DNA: TGTGCCAGTAGCGACACAGGGGCCTTTCCTCCCAATGAGCAGTTCTTC
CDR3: CASSDTGAFPPNEQFF

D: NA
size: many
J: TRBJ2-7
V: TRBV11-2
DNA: TGTGCCAGCAGCTTAGAAGGTCCGGGGAGAGCCTACGAGCAGTACTTC
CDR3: CASSLEGPGRAYEQYF

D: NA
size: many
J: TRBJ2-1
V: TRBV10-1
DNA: TGCGCCAGCAGTGAGTTTGGGGGGTCTTACAATGAGCAGTTCTTC
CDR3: CASSEFGGSYNEQFF

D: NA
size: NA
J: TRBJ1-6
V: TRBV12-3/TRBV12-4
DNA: TGTGCCAGCACCAGCTCCTATAATTCACCCCTCCACTTT
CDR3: CASTSSYNSPLHF

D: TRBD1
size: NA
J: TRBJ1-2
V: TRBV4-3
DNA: TGCGCCAGCAGCCAAAACCCAGGGGGCCGTGGCTATGGCTACACCTTC
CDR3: CASSQNPGGRGYGYTF

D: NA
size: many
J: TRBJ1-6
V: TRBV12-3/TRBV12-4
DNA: TGTGCCAGCAGGGGGATGAACTATAATTCACCCCTCCACTTT
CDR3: CASRGMNYNSPLHF